A single T cell receptor (beta chain) is shown here with its context. This clone was detected only a few times. It has no known antigen specificity. No base-level quality is on record; no much larger clone is a single base apart. Via the germline V gene, CDR1 is LGHNA and CDR2 YNFKEQ. The CDR3 contains 13 residues, cysteine and phenylalanine counted. Only the CDR3 DNA is retained, 39 bases long and in frame from the first base. Deletion took 0 bases off V and 6 bases off J, with a span of 8 bases between the germline ends. These data belong to a study of tumour-infiltrating T cells in Burkitt lymphoma (dated by TCRdb to the early 2020s). At the level of the whole study: The Burkitt lymphoma cohort included around 82 patients and covered every epidemiological subtype of the disease. Clinical outcome was correlated with TCR repertoire data, and overall and progression-free survival were found to be predicted by productive clonality independently of established prognosticators, including age at diagnosis. Study-wide conclusions, independent of this receptor: Several public clonotypes were found to be shared across numerous Burkitt lymphoma patients, which suggests a shared tumour neoantigen selection that is absent from diffuse large B-cell lymphoma.

Library generation was performed with the immunoSEQ multiplex PCR assay. TCRdb's version of the immuneACCESS table is confined to in-frame rearrangements and falls short of the full clone set. An unresolved V gene accounts for under half of the shortfall where checked; the remainder is of unknown origin. In all, the sample holds over 2,000 clones, and under 15% of those were seen once. The ten most abundant clones make up around 9.1% of the sample. The sequencing input was tumor tissue. This receptor was taken from a human donor with Burkitt lymphoma. The chain uses TRBV4-2 and TRBJ1-1; D gene: possibly TRBD1, on 5 matching bases. The CDR3 amino acid sequence is: CASSQELGAEAFF. The nucleotide sequence is TGTGCCAGCAGCCAAGAGTTGGGGGCTGAAGCTTTCTTT.